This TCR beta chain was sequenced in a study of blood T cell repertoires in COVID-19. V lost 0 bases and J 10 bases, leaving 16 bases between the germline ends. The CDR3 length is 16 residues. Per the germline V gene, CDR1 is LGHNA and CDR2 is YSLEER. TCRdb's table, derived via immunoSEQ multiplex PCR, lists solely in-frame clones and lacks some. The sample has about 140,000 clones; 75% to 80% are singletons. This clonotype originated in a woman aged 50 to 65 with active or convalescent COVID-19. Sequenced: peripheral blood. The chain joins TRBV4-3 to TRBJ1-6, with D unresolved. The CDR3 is CASSQDPGKGGSPLHF. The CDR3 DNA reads TGCGCCAGCAGCCAAGATCCCGGGAAAGGCGGATCACCCCTCCACTTT.